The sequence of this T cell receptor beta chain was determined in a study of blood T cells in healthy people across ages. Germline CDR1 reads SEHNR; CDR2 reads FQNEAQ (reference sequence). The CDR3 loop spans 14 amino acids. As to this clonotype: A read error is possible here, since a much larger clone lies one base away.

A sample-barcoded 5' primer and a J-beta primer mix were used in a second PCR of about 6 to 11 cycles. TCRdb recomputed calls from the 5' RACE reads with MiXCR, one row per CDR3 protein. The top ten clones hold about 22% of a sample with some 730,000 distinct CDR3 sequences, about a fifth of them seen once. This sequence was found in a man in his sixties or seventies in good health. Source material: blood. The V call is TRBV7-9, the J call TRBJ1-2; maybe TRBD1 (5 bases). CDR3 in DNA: TGTGTCAGCAGCGCCCAGACAGTGATCTATGGCTACACCTTC. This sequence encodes CVSSAQTVIYGYTF.